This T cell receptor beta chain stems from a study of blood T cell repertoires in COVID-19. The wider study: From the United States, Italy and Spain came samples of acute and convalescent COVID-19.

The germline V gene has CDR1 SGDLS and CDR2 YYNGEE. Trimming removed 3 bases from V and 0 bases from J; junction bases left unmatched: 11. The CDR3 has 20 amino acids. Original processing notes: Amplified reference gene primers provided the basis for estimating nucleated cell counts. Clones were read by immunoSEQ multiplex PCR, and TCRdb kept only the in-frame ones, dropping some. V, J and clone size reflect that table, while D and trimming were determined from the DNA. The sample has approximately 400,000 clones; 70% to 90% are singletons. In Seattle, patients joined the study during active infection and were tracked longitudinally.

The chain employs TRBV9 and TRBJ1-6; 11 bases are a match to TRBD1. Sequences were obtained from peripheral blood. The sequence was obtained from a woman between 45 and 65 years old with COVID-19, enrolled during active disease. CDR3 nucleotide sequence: TGTGCCAGCAGCGCTCGCGGGACAGGGGGTTTCAGCTCCTATAATTCACCCCTCCACTTT. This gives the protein CASSARGTGGFSSYNSPLHF.